The 10 T cell receptor beta chains given below trace back to one sample, sequenced in a study of glioma-infiltrating T cells after dendritic cell vaccination. The method was immunoSEQ multiplex PCR; TCRdb's version includes in-frame clones alone and lacks a portion of them. Counted here are 70,000 to 95,000 clones, around 86% occurring once; the ten biggest clones make up approximately 2.1%. As to time point: after dendritic cell vaccination, including at tumor progression/relapse. This specimen consisted of blood, obtained after dendritic cell vaccination. These receptors were collected from a human donor with glioblastoma.

The chain employs TRBV19 and TRBJ2-3, with D hard to call. The germline CDR1 and CDR2 sequences are LNHDA and SQIVND (reference sequence). Trimming pared 8 bases from V and 0 bases from J, leaving 9 bases between. This CDR3 has 13 residues. The CDR3, as DNA: TGTGCCAGTTCGCTAAGCAGCACAGATACGCAGTATTTT. This sequence encodes CASSLSSTDTQYF.

The chain joins TRBV7-9 to TRBJ1-3; D is undetermined. With 0 bases removed from V and 2 bases from J, the gap between germline ends came to 8 bases. The germline gives CDR1 SEHNR, CDR2 FQNEAQ (reference sequence). The CDR3 sequence is 15 residues long. The CDR3 bases are TGTGCCAGCAGCTTAGCCGGAGGGACTGGAAACACCATATATTTT. It is translated as CASSLAGGTGNTIYF.

The CDR3 region has the DNA TGTGCCAGCAGCTTATACAGGGATTCACCCCTCCACTTT. This sequence encodes CASSLYRDSPLHF. J is TRBJ1-6 and V is TRBV11-2, with D maybe TRBD1 (6 bases). V lost 2 bases and J lost 8, with 7 bases in between. CDR3 size: 13 residues. Looked up from germline, CDR1 is SGHAT and CDR2 is FQNNGV.

The chain recombines TRBV9 with TRBJ2-5; D is unresolved. V was trimmed by 0 bases and J by 5 bases, leaving 8 bases between them. In germline, CDR1 is SGDLS, CDR2 YYNGEE. The CDR3 has 13 residues. The CDR3 loop reads CASSVGGPETQYF. The CDR3 nucleotides are TGTGCCAGCAGCGTAGGAGGCCCCGAGACCCAGTACTTC.

This chain links TRBV18 with TRBJ1-2; 7 bases fit TRBD1. J was trimmed by 4 bases and V by 3 bases; bases with no gene match: 5. CDR1 KGHSH and CDR2 LQKENI come from the germline V gene. This CDR3 contains 14 residues. CDR3 region: CASSPKEGAYGYTF. CDR3 DNA sequence: TGTGCCAGCTCACCCAAGGAGGGGGCCTATGGCTACACCTTC.

The chain is built from TRBV5-1 and TRBJ2-5, with 9 nucleotides matching TRBD1. After removal of 4 bases from V and 4 bases from J, the junction contained 11 bases not matched to a gene. Germline assignment: CDR1 SGHRS and CDR2 YFSETQ. This CDR3 region has 16 residues. The CDR3 nucleotides are TGCGCCAGCAGCCCGGGGACAGGGTCGCGCGGAGAGACCCAGTACTTC. This codes for CASSPGTGSRGETQYF.

The chain uses TRBV5-6 and TRBJ1-3; 7 bases fit TRBD1. This CDR3 has 14 residues. Germline V gives CDR1 SGHDT, CDR2 YYEEEE. V was clipped by 3 bases and J by 5 bases; unmatched bases: 5. CDR3 bases: TGTGCCAGCAGCTGGCCAGGGGGTAGAAACACCATATATTTT. Amino acid sequence: CASSWPGGRNTIYF.

V gene TRBV7-9 combines with J gene TRBJ1-5, with 7 bases fitting TRBD1. V lost 4 bases and J lost 4; bases outside the gene matches: 7. There are 15 residues in the CDR3. Per germline, CDR1 SEHNR and CDR2 FQNEAQ (reference sequence). The CDR3: CASSSAGGWNQPQHF. The CDR3 DNA reads as TGTGCCAGCAGCTCGGCAGGGGGTTGGAATCAGCCCCAGCATTTT. Together with reference TRBV7-9 and TRBJ1-5, the CDR3 gives the full variable domain: DTGVSQNPRHKITKRGQNVTFRCDPISEHNRLYWYRQTLGQGPEFLTYFQNEAQLEKSRLLSDRFSAERPKGSFSTLEIQRTEQGDSAMYLCASSSAGGWNQPQHFGDGTRLSIL.

In this sample, this clone turned up once. The junction and the germline gene differ at one end; a read error may be behind it. The rearrangement joins TRBV20-1 to TRBJ1-4, with TRBD1 matching over 7 bases. This CDR3 has 9 amino acids. Looked up from germline, CDR1 is DFQATT and CDR2 is SNEGSKA (reference sequence). The DNA for the CDR3 is TGCAGTGCTAGAACAGGGGAGGCTTTT. This codes for CSARTGEAF.

The V gene is TRBV13, the J gene TRBJ2-7; TRBD2 matches at 7 bases. This CDR3 is 14 amino acids long. The germline V gene has CDR1 PRHDT and CDR2 FYEKMQ (reference sequence). V shed 2 bases, J shed 5 bases, and the junction held 6 bases outside the gene matches. The CDR3 here is CASSLRGSPHEQYF. In DNA form, the CDR3 reads TGTGCCAGCAGCTTACGCGGGAGTCCCCACGAGCAGTACTTC.